What follows is one T cell receptor beta chain and its context. TCRdb's copy holds only in-frame clones and misses some; the assay was immunoSEQ multiplex PCR. The data contain more than 30,000 clones, about 89% of them singletons. This sample is part of a study of T cell changes during pregnancy in multiple sclerosis. Trimming cost V 5 bases and J 0 bases; bases outside gene matches: 7. This CDR3 has 16 residues. The germline CDR1 and CDR2 sequences are SGHTA and FQGNSA. The gene calls are TRBV7-2 and TRBJ1-5, with 7 bases matching TRBD1. The sequenced sample was CD4+ T cells from peripheral blood mononuclear cells, obtained in the third trimester of pregnancy. The TCR originated in a female donor in good health, enrolled as a control in a pregnancy study. The CDR3 is CASSAHRGSSNQPQHF. CDR3 in DNA: TGTGCCAGCAGCGCCCACAGGGGTAGTAGCAATCAGCCCCAGCATTTT.